This is a list of T cell receptor beta chains from one sample in a study of CXCR3-negative and CXCR3-positive naive CD8 T cells. TCRdb reprocessed the 5' RACE reads; each CDR3 protein has one entry and no DNA is given. The table for this sample gives about 5,700 distinct CDR3 sequences. The sample consisted of naive CXCR3+ CD8+ T cells from blood. Every receptor here comes from a human donor in good health. Some clones in this sample may be carry-over from other donors' samples. Each CDR3 is given with its conserved first and last residue. For some rows the clone size is stated as once, few or many, or as a class when expanded; others skip it.

abundance,j_gene,v_gene,CDR3aa
medium-sized,TRBJ1-1,TRBV27,CASSSIDGDEAFF
.,TRBJ1-1,TRBV7-9,CASSWWRTGPEAFF
.,TRBJ2-1,TRBV3-1,CASSHRGEIRGEQFF
.,TRBJ2-2,TRBV6-1,CASSEAYTGELVF
.,TRBJ1-1,TRBV7-2,CASSLRTGSSEMNTEAFF
medium-sized,TRBJ1-2,TRBV29-1,CSVAISGHNYGYTF
medium-sized,TRBJ2-1,TRBV7-2,CASSLRHEQFF
medium-sized,TRBJ2-1,TRBV4-3,CASSQDLSGGIEQFF
medium-sized,TRBJ2-7,TRBV9,CASSATTGTHVHEQYF
medium-sized,TRBJ2-1,TRBV4-3,CASSPGGASLNNEQFF
.,TRBJ2-3,TRBV7-9,CASSFLQNTDTQYF
medium-sized,TRBJ2-1,TRBV10-3,CAISESVKLEQFF
medium-sized,TRBJ2-7,TRBV18,CASSPGDGSSYEQYF
.,TRBJ1-2,TRBV12-3/TRBV12-4,CASSLAGANYGYTF
.,TRBJ2-7,TRBV20-1,CSATPLRTGMYEQYF
.,TRBJ1-4,TRBV9,CARGCRWTTNEKLFF
medium-sized,TRBJ2-7,TRBV7-3,CASSLGAGNFYEQYF
medium-sized,TRBJ2-5,TRBV25-1,CASSEYVVGLKETQYF